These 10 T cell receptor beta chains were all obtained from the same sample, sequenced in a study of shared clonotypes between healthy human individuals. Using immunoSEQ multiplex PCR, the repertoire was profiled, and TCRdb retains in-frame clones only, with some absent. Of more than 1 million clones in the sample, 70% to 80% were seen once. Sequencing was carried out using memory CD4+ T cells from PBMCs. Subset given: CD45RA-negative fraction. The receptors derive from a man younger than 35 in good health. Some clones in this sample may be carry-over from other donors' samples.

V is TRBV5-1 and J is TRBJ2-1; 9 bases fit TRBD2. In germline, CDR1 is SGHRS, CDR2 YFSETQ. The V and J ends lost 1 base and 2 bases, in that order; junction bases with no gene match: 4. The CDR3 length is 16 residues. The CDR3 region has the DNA TGCGCCAGCAGCTTGATAACTAGCGGGCCCTACAATGAGCAGTTCTTC. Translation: CASSLITSGPYNEQFF.

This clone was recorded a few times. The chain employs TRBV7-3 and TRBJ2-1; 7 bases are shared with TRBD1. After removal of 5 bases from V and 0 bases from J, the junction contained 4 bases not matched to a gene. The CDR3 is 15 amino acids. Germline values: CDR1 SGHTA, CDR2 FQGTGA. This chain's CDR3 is CASSPRDSSYNEQFF. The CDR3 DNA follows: TGTGCCAGCAGCCCCCGGGACAGCTCCTACAATGAGCAGTTCTTC.

DNA for the CDR3: TGTGCCAGCAGAGACAGGGCCCAGGAGCAGTACTTC. This codes for CASRDRAQEQYF. The chain employs TRBV28 and TRBJ2-5; 7 nucleotides line up with TRBD1. The germline CDR1 and CDR2 sequences are MDHEN and SYDVKM. V trimming: 6 bases; J trimming: 11 bases; junction bases outside the gene matches: 9. CDR3 length equals 12 residues.

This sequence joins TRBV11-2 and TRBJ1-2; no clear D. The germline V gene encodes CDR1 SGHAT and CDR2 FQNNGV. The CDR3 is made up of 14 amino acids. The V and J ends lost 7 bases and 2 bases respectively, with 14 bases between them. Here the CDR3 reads CASNIGLWNYGYTF. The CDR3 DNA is TGTGCCAGCAACATAGGGTTGTGGAACTATGGCTACACCTTC.

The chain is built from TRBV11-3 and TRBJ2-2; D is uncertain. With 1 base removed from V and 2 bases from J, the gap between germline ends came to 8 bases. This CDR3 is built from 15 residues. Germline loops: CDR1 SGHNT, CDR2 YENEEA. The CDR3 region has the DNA TGTGCCAGCAGCTTAGCCGGAGTTAACACCGGGGAGCTGTTTTTT. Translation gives CASSLAGVNTGELFF.

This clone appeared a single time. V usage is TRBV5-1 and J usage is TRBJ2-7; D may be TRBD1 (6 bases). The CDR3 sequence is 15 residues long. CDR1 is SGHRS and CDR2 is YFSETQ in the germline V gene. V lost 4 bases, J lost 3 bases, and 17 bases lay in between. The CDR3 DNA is TGCGCCAGCAGCCCGGGACATTCGGTGGGCTACGAGCAGTACTTC. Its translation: CASSPGHSVGYEQYF.

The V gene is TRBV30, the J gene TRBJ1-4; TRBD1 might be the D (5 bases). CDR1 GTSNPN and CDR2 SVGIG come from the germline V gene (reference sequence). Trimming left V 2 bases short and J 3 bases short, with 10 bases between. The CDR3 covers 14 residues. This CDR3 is CAWSRGVSNEKLFF. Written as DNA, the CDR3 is TGTGCCTGGAGTCGGGGGGTGTCTAATGAAAAACTGTTTTTT.

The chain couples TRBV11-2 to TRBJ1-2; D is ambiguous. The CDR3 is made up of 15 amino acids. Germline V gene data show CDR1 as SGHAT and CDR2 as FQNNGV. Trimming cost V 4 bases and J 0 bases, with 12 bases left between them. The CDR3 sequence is CASSSLTGTNYGYTF. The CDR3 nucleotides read TGTGCCAGCAGCTCCCTGACTGGGACTAACTATGGCTACACCTTC.

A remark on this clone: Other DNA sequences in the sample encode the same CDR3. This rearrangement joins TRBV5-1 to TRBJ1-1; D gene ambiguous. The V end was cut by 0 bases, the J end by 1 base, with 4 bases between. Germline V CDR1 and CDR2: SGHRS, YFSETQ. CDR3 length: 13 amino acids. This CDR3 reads CASSLVWNTEAFF. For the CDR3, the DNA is TGCGCCAGCAGCTTGGTCTGGAACACTGAAGCTTTCTTT.

CDR3 DNA: TGTGCCAGCAGCCCGAACCCCTTGAGCACAGATACGCAGTATTTT. Its protein is CASSPNPLSTDTQYF. The rearrangement uses TRBV7-9 and TRBJ2-3; D remains ambiguous. CDR3 size: 15 residues. CDR1 SEHNR and CDR2 FQNEAQ come from the germline V gene (reference sequence). The ends were cut back, 5 bases at V and 0 bases at J, with 12 bases in the middle.